Listed below are T cell receptor beta chains from one sample, sequenced in a study of human T cells and chemical hapten exposure. TCRdb re-derived calls from the RACE reads in MiXCR, one entry per CDR3 protein. Of 35,000 to 40,000 distinct CDR3 sequences listed, over 9.5% are singletons. The specimen was whole blood, collected in connection with sensitization to the hapten diphenylcyclopropenone (DPC). The receptors originated from a man aged 30 to 39 with alopecia areata. Some clones in this sample may be carry-over from other donors' samples. Both conserved end residues are part of each CDR3. The order of the fields is D gene, clone size, J gene, V gene, CDR3 protein, CDR3 DNA. A D gene is named only where the DNA matches it firmly. Clone size is given for some rows only: seen once, a few or many times, or a class if the clone is expanded.

D: TRBD1
size: many
J: TRBJ2-7
V: TRBV7-6
CDR3: CASSLGDRGEQYF
DNA: TGTGCCAGCAGCTTAGGGGACAGAGGAGAGCAGTACTTC

D: NA
size: NA
J: TRBJ1-1
V: TRBV29-1
CDR3: CSVRNTEAFF
DNA: TGCAGCGTTAGAAACACTGAAGCTTTCTTT

D: TRBD2
size: many
J: TRBJ2-1
V: TRBV6-1
CDR3: CASTPPGRAYNEQFF
DNA: TGTGCCAGCACCCCACCCGGGAGGGCCTACAATGAGCAGTTCTTC

D: NA
size: many
J: TRBJ1-2
V: TRBV28
CDR3: CASSLLGRSSYGYTF
DNA: TGTGCCAGCAGTTTATTGGGGCGCAGTTCCTATGGCTACACCTTC

D: NA
size: NA
J: TRBJ2-5
V: TRBV29-1
CDR3: CSALLQETQYF
DNA: TGCAGCGCACTTCTCCAAGAGACCCAGTACTTC

D: TRBD2
size: NA
J: TRBJ2-2
V: TRBV6-2/TRBV6-3
CDR3: CASRISGKKAGELFF
DNA: TGTGCCAGCAGGATAAGCGGGAAAAAGGCCGGGGAGCTGTTTTTT

D: TRBD1
size: NA
J: TRBJ2-2
V: TRBV6-1
CDR3: CASSKDRGSGELFF
DNA: TGTGCCAGCAGTAAGGACAGGGGTTCCGGGGAGCTGTTTTTT

D: TRBD1
size: NA
J: TRBJ2-7
V: TRBV20-1
CDR3: CSAEDRASSYEQYF
DNA: TGCAGTGCAGAGGACAGGGCGAGCTCCTACGAGCAGTACTTC

D: TRBD2
size: NA
J: TRBJ2-3
V: TRBV9
CDR3: CASSPQAGVLGNTQYF
DNA: TGTGCCAGCAGCCCTCAAGCGGGAGTATTAGGAAATACGCAGTATTTT

D: NA
size: NA
J: TRBJ2-5
V: TRBV7-9
CDR3: CATTRDVGLSETQYF
DNA: TGTGCCACGACCAGGGACGTGGGACTTTCGGAGACCCAGTACTTC

D: NA
size: many
J: TRBJ2-1
V: TRBV4-1
CDR3: CASSQDYTGSFYEQFF
DNA: TGCGCCAGCAGCCAAGACTACACAGGGTCATTTTATGAGCAGTTCTTC

D: NA
size: NA
J: TRBJ2-1
V: TRBV20-1
CDR3: CSARVGGLAFTHSYNEQFF
DNA: TGCAGTGCTAGAGTGGGGGGGCTAGCGTTCACCCACTCCTACAATGAGCAGTTCTTC

D: NA
size: few
J: TRBJ1-2
V: TRBV19
CDR3: CASSILGSNYGYTF
DNA: TGTGCCAGTAGTATCCTGGGGTCGAACTATGGCTACACCTTC

D: NA
size: many
J: TRBJ1-4
V: TRBV7-8
CDR3: CASSLAGATGSKREKLFF
DNA: TGTGCCAGCAGCTTAGCGGGGGCCACAGGGAGTAAGCGTGAAAAACTGTTTTTT

D: NA
size: NA
J: TRBJ1-4
V: TRBV20-1
CDR3: CSARGTVLEKLFF
DNA: TGCAGTGCTAGAGGGACAGTCCTGGAAAAACTGTTTTTT

D: NA
size: few
J: TRBJ1-2
V: TRBV19
CDR3: CASASGTLAGYGYTF
DNA: TGTGCCTCCGCTTCCGGGACACTCGCGGGCTATGGCTACACCTTC

D: NA
size: few
J: TRBJ2-1
V: TRBV7-2
CDR3: CASSLVKGTYNEQFF
DNA: TGTGCCAGCAGCTTAGTGAAGGGAACCTACAATGAGCAGTTCTTC

D: TRBD1
size: many
J: TRBJ2-1
V: TRBV27
CDR3: CASRGQGASYEQFF
DNA: TGTGCCAGCAGAGGACAGGGGGCTTCGTATGAGCAGTTCTTC

D: NA
size: few
J: TRBJ1-1
V: TRBV20-1
CDR3: CSAKTWVNTEAFF
DNA: TGCAGTGCTAAGACGTGGGTGAACACTGAAGCTTTCTTT

D: TRBD1
size: NA
J: TRBJ1-2
V: TRBV7-9
CDR3: CASSFTDRGPDGYTF
DNA: TGTGCCAGCAGCTTTACCGACAGGGGGCCAGATGGCTACACCTTC

D: NA
size: few
J: TRBJ2-7
V: TRBV13
CDR3: CASSLGRVRYEQYF
DNA: TGTGCCAGCAGCTTAGGCCGGGTAAGGTACGAGCAGTACTTC

D: TRBD1
size: medium-sized
J: TRBJ2-3
V: TRBV7-8
CDR3: CASSLEFGTGATDTQYF
DNA: TGTGCCAGCAGCTTAGAGTTTGGGACAGGGGCCACAGATACGCAGTATTTT